This T cell receptor beta chain was profiled in a study of T-cell reconstitution after alpha-beta-depleted transplantation in children. This CDR3 has 13 amino acids. Looked up from germline, CDR1 is MGHDK and CDR2 is SYGVNS. Trimming left V 4 bases short and J 4 bases short, with 10 bases between. The table lists this clonotype with many counts. Its antigen is undetermined. Library preparation (for TCRbeta) was performed with unique molecular identifiers. Via MiXCR, TCRdb re-called the PCR reads, giving one row per CDR3 protein. Of about 200,000 distinct CDR3 sequences in the sample, 6.3% were seen once. Regarding the study as a whole: T-cell counts and diversity at one year following transplant were attributed mainly to newly produced T cells. Where alpha-beta T cells came from about two months after transplant was reportedly several hundred expanded graft clones. Day-60 TCRbeta diversity that was high in some patients was derived from surviving recipient T cells and thymic progenitors.

The origin of this receptor is a girl under three years old with combined immunodeficiency, due to receive a stem cell transplant. The source was PBMCs, collected before TCRalphabeta/CD19-depleted stem cell transplant. The V and J genes are TRBV25-1 and TRBJ2-5; no firm D call. CDR3: CASSGALGETQYF. The CDR3 DNA reads as TGTGCCAGCAGTGGAGCACTCGGAGAGACCCAGTACTTC. Together with reference TRBV25-1 and TRBJ2-5, the CDR3 gives the full variable domain: EADIYQTPRYLVIGTGKKITLECSQTMGHDKMYWYQQDPGMELHLIHYSYGVNSTEKGDLSSESTVSRIRTEHFPLTLESARPSHTSQYLCASSGALGETQYFGPGTRLLVL.